Below are 18 T cell receptor beta chains sequenced from a single sample in a study of regulatory T cells in long-lasting Graves disease. This sample's time point: newly diagnosed GD, antithyroid drugs for less than 3 months. Construction of the TCR library relied on RNA isolated from PBMCs. Through Arm-PCR of CDR3 regions and iRepertoire HTBI primers, TCR beta libraries were built. Each CDR3 protein gets one entry after TCRdb re-called the multiplex PCR reads with MiXCR. The sample lists roughly 560,000 distinct CDR3 sequences; roughly 16% were seen once. The same sample was also studied in work on T cells in Graves' hyperthyroidism and ophthalmopathy.

Sample: peripheral blood mononuclear cells (PBMCs), taken at new diagnosis, from a patient treated with antithyroid drugs. Source of these receptors: a middle-aged woman with Graves disease.

This clonotype has a count of ten or more. This chain uses TRBV3-1 with TRBJ2-2; D ambiguous. This CDR3 spans 13 amino acids. Germline assignment: CDR1 LGHDT and CDR2 YNNKEL (reference sequence). The V end lost 3 bases, the J end lost 5 bases, and 7 bases lay between the germline ends. The CDR3 sequence: CASSQTFTGELFF. The CDR3 coding sequence is TGTGCCAGCAGCCAGACCTTTACCGGGGAGCTGTTTTTT.

In its sample, this clonotype was seen many times. The rearrangement joins TRBV3-1 to TRBJ2-5; TRBD2 aligns across 10 bases. V lost 4 bases to trimming and J lost 5 bases; unmatched junction nucleotides: 7. The germline V gene encodes CDR1 LGHDT and CDR2 YNNKEL (reference sequence). This CDR3 is 15 amino acids long. For the CDR3, the DNA is TGTGCCAGCAGCCCAGAGCGGGGGGGCTTGGAGACCCAGTACTTC. It codes for CASSPERGGLETQYF.

The rearrangement uses TRBV12-3 or TRBV12-4 and TRBJ2-7; unclear D gene. The CDR3 is 13 amino acids. V lost 4 bases to trimming and J lost 3 bases, with 10 bases between them. The CDR3 DNA is TGTGCCAGCAGTTCGAGAGTTAACTACGAGCAGTACTTC. It encodes CASSSRVNYEQYF.

This clonotype was counted many times. The chain has TRBV7-9 and TRBJ1-1, with no clear D. Trimming pared 5 bases from V and 2 bases from J, leaving 15 bases between. Germline V lookup: CDR1 SEHNR, CDR2 FQNEAQ (reference sequence). This CDR3 comprises 15 residues. CDR3 nucleotide sequence: TGTGCCAGCAGCCTCCGACGACAAGGAAACACTGAAGCTTTCTTT. Encoded protein: CASSLRRQGNTEAFF.

This chain links TRBV18 with TRBJ2-1, with TRBD1 identical over 8 bases. The V and J ends lost 11 bases and 5 bases, in that order; junction bases with no gene match: 17. From germline, CDR1 is KGHSH and CDR2 LQKENI. The length of the CDR3 is 16 residues. CDR3 coding DNA: TGTGCCGGCAAAGGACAGGGCCCTTATTCGGACAATGAGCAGTTCTTC. Its protein is CAGKGQGPYSDNEQFF.

This clonotype occurred many times. This sequence joins TRBV28 and TRBJ1-6; 8 positions match TRBD1. The germline V gene has CDR1 MDHEN and CDR2 SYDVKM. The CDR3 consists of 15 residues. With V trimmed by 5 bases and J by 10 bases, 10 bases remained unmatched. The CDR3 coding sequence is TGTGCCAGCAGTGCAGGACAGGGTTCAGCATCACCCCTCCACTTT. Its translation is CASSAGQGSASPLHF.

This clonotype turned up a few times. CDR3 nucleotides: TGTGCCAGCAGACCTACACTGAGCACCATGGACTATGGCTACACCTTC. Protein sequence: CASRPTLSTMDYGYTF. The chain recombines TRBV5-6 with TRBJ1-2, with no clear D. V was shortened by 5 bases and J by 3 bases, with 20 bases between the two germline ends. The CDR3 has 16 amino acids. Germline CDR1 SGHDT, CDR2 YYEEEE.

This clonotype was observed many times. J is TRBJ1-2 and V is TRBV2; weak D call: TRBD1 (6 bases). CDR1 and CDR2 from the germline V gene are SNHLY and FYNNEI. The V end was cut by 6 bases, the J end by 8 bases, with 13 bases between. The CDR3 spans 12 residues. CDR3 in amino acids: CASRWDKEGYTF. In DNA, the CDR3 is TGTGCCAGCAGATGGGACAAGGAAGGCTACACCTTC.

In this sample, this clonotype turned up a few times. V and J are TRBV10-3 and TRBJ2-1; D ambiguous. This CDR3 region has 11 residues. With 3 bases removed from V and 10 bases from J, the gap between germline ends came to 7 bases. Germline lookup yields CDR1 ENHRY and CDR2 SYGVKD. The CDR3 is CAISDSWEQFF. CDR3 in DNA: TGTGCCATCAGTGACTCGTGGGAGCAGTTCTTC.

This chain uses TRBV10-3 with TRBJ2-7; 9 bases agree with TRBD1. This CDR3 has 13 residues. Looked up from germline, CDR1 is ENHRY and CDR2 is SYGVKD. V shed 5 bases, J shed 4 bases, and the junction held 3 bases outside the gene matches. The CDR3 spells CAISRTGEYEQYF. The CDR3 region has the DNA TGTGCCATCAGTCGGACAGGGGAGTACGAGCAGTACTTC.

This clonotype was picked up a small number of times. The J gene is TRBJ2-1, the V gene TRBV19; D is possibly TRBD2 (5 bases). V dropped 2 bases and J dropped 6 bases, with 11 bases sitting between them. Germline V lookup: CDR1 LNHDA, CDR2 SQIVND (reference sequence). CDR3 length: 14 amino acids. CDR3 region: CASSIYPSPNEQFF. The CDR3 DNA sequence: TGTGCCAGTAGTATATACCCTAGCCCCAATGAGCAGTTCTTC.

The chain recombines TRBV7-9 with TRBJ1-1; D not resolved. The V end was cut by 6 bases, the J end by 1 base, with 12 bases between. The V gene's germline CDR1 is SEHNR and CDR2 FQNEAQ (reference sequence). The CDR3 loop spans 14 amino acids. For the CDR3, the DNA is TGTGCCAGCAGTACTAATCCCGGGAACACTGAAGCTTTCTTT. Its protein is CASSTNPGNTEAFF.

This clonotype was counted at least ten times. The gene calls are TRBV28 and TRBJ2-7; no definite D call. The germline V gene encodes CDR1 MDHEN and CDR2 SYDVKM. The CDR3 runs to 15 residues. V lost 3 bases, J lost 5 bases, and 17 bases lay in between. CDR3 nucleotide sequence: TGTGCCAGCAGTTTGGGCCTCGGCAGGTTCAACGAGCAGTACTTC. Translating gives CASSLGLGRFNEQYF.

This sequence joins TRBV12-3 or TRBV12-4 and TRBJ2-2; D uncertain. This CDR3 comprises 14 residues. Deletions cut 3 bases from V and 2 bases from J, with 7 bases between. CDR3 region: CASSFTYNTGELFF. The CDR3 DNA is TGTGCCAGCAGTTTTACGTACAACACCGGGGAGCTGTTTTTT.

V usage is TRBV5-4 and J usage is TRBJ2-2, with D maybe TRBD1 (8 bases). V lost 3 bases, J lost 4 bases, and 31 bases lay in between. CDR1 and CDR2 (germline): SGHNT, YYREEE (reference sequence). The CDR3 contains 21 residues. The CDR3 nucleotides read TGTGCCAGCAGCTCGCATAACCGGGTTTGGACAGGGAGGGATAGCACCGGGGAGCTGTTTTTT. This encodes CASSSHNRVWTGRDSTGELFF.

The chain is built from TRBV10-2 and TRBJ1-3; possibly TRBD1 for D (6 bases). Trimming took 6 bases from V and 4 from J, leaving 16 bases between them. CDR3 length equals 15 residues. Germline V gives CDR1 WSHSY, CDR2 SAAADI. The CDR3 coding sequence is TGCGCCAGCAGACAACAGGGTTCCGGAGGAAACACCATATATTTT. This codes for CASRQQGSGGNTIYF.

This clonotype has a handful of counts. This sequence joins TRBV29-1 and TRBJ1-4, with 9 bases lining up with TRBD1. This CDR3 has 14 amino acids. V lost 2 bases to trimming and J lost 7 bases; unmatched junction nucleotides: 5. Germline CDR1 reads SQVTM; CDR2 reads ANQGSEA. In nucleotides, the CDR3 is TGCAGCGTTGAAACAGGGGGCATCGGTGAAAAACTGTTTTTT. Its protein product is CSVETGGIGEKLFF.

This clonotype was seen ten or more times. This chain connects TRBV3-1 to TRBJ2-7; D unclear. With 5 bases removed from V and 6 bases from J, the gap between germline ends came to 14 bases. The length of the CDR3 is 13 residues. Germline CDR1 reads LGHDT; CDR2 reads YNNKEL (reference sequence). The CDR3 nucleotides are TGTGCCAGCAGCTCTTACGACCGCGGCGAGCAGTACTTC. This gives the protein CASSSYDRGEQYF.